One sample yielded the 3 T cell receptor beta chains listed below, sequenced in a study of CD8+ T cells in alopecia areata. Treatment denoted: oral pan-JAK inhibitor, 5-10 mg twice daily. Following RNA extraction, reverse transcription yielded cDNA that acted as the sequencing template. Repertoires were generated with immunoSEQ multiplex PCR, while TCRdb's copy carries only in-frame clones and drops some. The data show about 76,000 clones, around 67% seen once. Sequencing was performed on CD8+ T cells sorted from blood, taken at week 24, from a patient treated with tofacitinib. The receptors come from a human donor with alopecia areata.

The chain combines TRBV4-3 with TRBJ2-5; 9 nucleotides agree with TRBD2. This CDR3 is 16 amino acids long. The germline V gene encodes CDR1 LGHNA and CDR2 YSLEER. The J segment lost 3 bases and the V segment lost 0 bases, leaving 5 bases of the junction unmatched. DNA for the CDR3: TGCGCCAGCAGCCAAGACGCCATAGCGGGAGAAGAGACCCAGTACTTC. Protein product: CASSQDAIAGEETQYF.

The CDR3 region is CASSSTDREFGQPQHF. The CDR3 DNA is TGTGCCAGCAGTTCCACGGACAGGGAGTTTGGGCAGCCCCAGCATTTT. This chain joins TRBV28 and TRBJ1-5; TRBD1 agrees at 8 bases. With 4 bases clipped from V and 7 bases from J, the junction kept 12 bases outside the gene matches. Germline-derived CDR1 and CDR2 are MDHEN and SYDVKM. This CDR3 spans 16 amino acids.

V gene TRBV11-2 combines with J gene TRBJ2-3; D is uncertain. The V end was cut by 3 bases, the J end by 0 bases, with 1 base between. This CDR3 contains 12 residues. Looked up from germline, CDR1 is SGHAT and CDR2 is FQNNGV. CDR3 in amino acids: CASSFSTDTQYF. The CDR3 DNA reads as TGTGCCAGCAGCTTTAGCACAGATACGCAGTATTTT.